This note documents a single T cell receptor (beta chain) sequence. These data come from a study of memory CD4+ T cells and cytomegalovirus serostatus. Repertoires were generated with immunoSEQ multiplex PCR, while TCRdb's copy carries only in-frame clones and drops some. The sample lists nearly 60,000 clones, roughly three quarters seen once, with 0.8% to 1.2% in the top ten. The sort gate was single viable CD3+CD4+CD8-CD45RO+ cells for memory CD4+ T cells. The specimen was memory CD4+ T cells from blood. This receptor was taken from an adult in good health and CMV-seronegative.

The CDR3 here is CARAVFRYNEQFF. CDR3 DNA: TGTGCCAGAGCAGTTTTTCGCTACAATGAGCAGTTCTTC. The V and J genes are TRBV28 and TRBJ2-1; D gene ambiguous. The CDR3 has 13 residues. V was shortened by 9 bases and J by 3 bases, with 12 bases between the two germline ends. CDR1 is MDHEN and CDR2 is SYDVKM in the germline V gene.